These T cell receptor beta chains were read from a single sample in a study of response to subunit inactivated influenza vaccine. In TCRdb, the RT-PCR reads were re-called with MiXCR into one record per CDR3 protein. Among about 520,000 distinct CDR3 sequences, approximately 6.9% were seen once, and the ten largest hold roughly 14%. The sample here was PBMCs from blood, taken 23 to 25 months after vaccination. Receptor source: a man in his fifties or sixties who received an inactivated influenza vaccine. Both conserved end residues are trimmed from each CDR3.

TRBJ2-5,TRBV7-9,12,ASSARLARETQY
TRBJ2-5,TRBV20-1,13,SAEPTQLAGETQY
TRBJ2-7,TRBV7-2,11,ASSLMTPYEQY
TRBJ2-2,TRBV28,14,ASSRAATSNTGELF
TRBJ2-5,TRBV6-1,12,ASSPRTGKETQY
TRBJ2-7,TRBV12-3/TRBV12-4,11,ASSLEGRYEQY
TRBJ2-5,TRBV5-1,11,ASSGPGAETQY
TRBJ2-3,TRBV6-2/TRBV6-3,15,ASSYSREAGLTDTQY
TRBJ2-3,TRBV14,13,ASSQYFGRADTQY
TRBJ2-5,TRBV3-1,11,ASSPTSLGTQY
TRBJ2-1,TRBV5-1,13,ASSFSGTNPNEQF
TRBJ2-1,TRBV3-1,12,ASSQGLSGGEQF
TRBJ2-2,TRBV5-1,15,ASSLGTSGRYTGELF
TRBJ2-1,TRBV29-1,12,SVPRTRGIWEQF
TRBJ2-3,TRBV5-1,12,ASSSIGSTDTQY
TRBJ1-5,TRBV20-1,12,SALEGSVYQPQH
TRBJ2-1,TRBV29-1,14,SVEVRDGGVINEQF
TRBJ1-1,TRBV9,12,ASSVDSLNTEAF
TRBJ2-3,TRBV7-2,13,ASSPLAAGGDTQY
TRBJ1-1,TRBV7-2,13,ASSPRGAPNTEAF
TRBJ2-7,TRBV20-1,10,SAPGTVSEQY
TRBJ2-5,TRBV12-3/TRBV12-4,13,ASTLDRQSRETQY
TRBJ2-5,TRBV4-3,13,ASSRGAGPQETQY
TRBJ2-3,TRBV10-3,9,AIQNRDTQY
TRBJ2-7,TRBV29-1,11,SVELAGNYEQY
TRBJ2-5,TRBV20-1,11,SARGPIRETQY
TRBJ1-2,TRBV6-5,13,ASSSPGQGIYRYT
TRBJ1-2,TRBV6-2/TRBV6-3,13,ASSHAPDRSYGYT
TRBJ2-7,TRBV6-2/TRBV6-3,12,ASRGTLISYEQY
TRBJ1-1,TRBV4-2,14,ASSQDGAGSVAEAF
TRBJ2-5,TRBV9,13,ASSVGGQIQETQY
TRBJ2-1,TRBV4-3,18,PSSQETQTGEKWVYNEQF
TRBJ2-3,TRBV10-3,13,AISEVGVVADTQY
TRBJ2-4,TRBV7-2,12,ASSSTGTANIQY
TRBJ1-1,TRBV19,12,ASSIIGGNTEAF
TRBJ2-5,TRBV5-5,10,ASSFAEETQY
TRBJ1-6,TRBV20-1,12,SAREPGQNSPLH
TRBJ2-1,TRBV29-1,10,SVWDPGSEQF
TRBJ2-7,TRBV20-1,10,SAPTSSYEQY
TRBJ2-7,TRBV14,17,ASSRADRGTRLSIYEQY
TRBJ2-6,TRBV6-5,17,ASSYSNMGGSSGANVLT
TRBJ1-2,TRBV7-2,12,ASSSGPGAYGCT
TRBJ2-7,TRBV20-1,11,SASLEGAYEQY
TRBJ2-3,TRBV4-3,13,ASSQDQRGTDTQY
TRBJ2-3,TRBV12-3/TRBV12-4,12,ASSLGGRGDTQY
TRBJ2-2,TRBV2,14,ASSFTSGSITGELF
TRBJ2-7,TRBV27,13,ASSLTGTNSYEQY
TRBJ1-2,TRBV11-2,9,ASGGLGGYT
TRBJ1-5,TRBV20-1,11,SARVTGLEPQH
TRBJ2-7,TRBV5-1,14,ASSLIGTGVFYEQY
TRBJ1-6,TRBV7-5,18,ISVSEAVEVLSSYNSPLH
TRBJ2-5,TRBV20-1,15,SAGGYVERGIQETQY
TRBJ2-2,TRBV7-9,15,ASSTVGGGPWTGELF
TRBJ2-1,TRBV3-1,14,ASSLLEQGPYNEQF
TRBJ2-1,TRBV7-2,12,ASRSGGLGNEQF
TRBJ1-1,TRBV4-1,12,ASSQVQDNTEAF
TRBJ1-1,TRBV6-1,13,ASTKGGNLGTEAF
TRBJ2-5,TRBV10-2,14,ASSDHQEGYSETQY
TRBJ2-3,TRBV11-2,12,ASSLVARPDTQY